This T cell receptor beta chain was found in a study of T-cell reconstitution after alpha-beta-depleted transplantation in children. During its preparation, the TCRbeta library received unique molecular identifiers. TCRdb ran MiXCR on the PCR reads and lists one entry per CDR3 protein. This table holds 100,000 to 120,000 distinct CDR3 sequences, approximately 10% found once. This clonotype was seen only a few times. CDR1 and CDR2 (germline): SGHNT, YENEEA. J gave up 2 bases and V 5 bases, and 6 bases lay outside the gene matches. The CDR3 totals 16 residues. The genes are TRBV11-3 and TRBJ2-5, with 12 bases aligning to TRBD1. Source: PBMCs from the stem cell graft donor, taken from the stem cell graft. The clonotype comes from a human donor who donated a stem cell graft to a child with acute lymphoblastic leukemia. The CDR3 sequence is CASSPGTGGPQETQYF. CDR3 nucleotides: TGTGCCAGCAGCCCCGGGACAGGGGGCCCACAAGAGACCCAGTACTTC.